These T cell receptor beta chains were read from a single sample in a study of T cells after somatic rescue of genetic block. Sequencing was performed with immunoSEQ multiplex PCR; in TCRdb, only in-frame clones are kept and a portion is missing. The table has 80,000 to 90,000 clones, approximately 90% seen once. The material sequenced was peripheral blood mononuclear cells (PBMCs). The receptor source for this set is a woman between 18 and 29 years old. Both conserved end residues are part of each CDR3. The D gene is left open where the match is weak. Not all rows give a size; the values are once, few, many and, for expanded clones, a class.

d_call | j_call | v_call | clone_size | cdr3_length | cdr3_aa | cdr3_nt
. | TRBJ2-7 | TRBV7-3 | . | 12 | CASSPSSYEQYF | TGTGCCAGCAGCCCGAGCTCCTACGAGCAGTACTTC
TRBD1 | TRBJ1-5 | TRBV19 | few | 15 | CASRQDRDTNQPQHF | TGTGCCAGTAGACAGGACAGGGATACAAATCAGCCCCAGCATTTT
TRBD2 | TRBJ2-7 | TRBV27 | . | 15 | CASSLRGGRAYEQYF | TGTGCCAGCAGTTTACGGGGCGGGAGGGCCTACGAGCAGTACTTC
. | TRBJ2-5 | TRBV6-6 | . | 12 | CASSPRLGDQYF | TGTGCCAGCAGCCCTAGGCTTGGGGACCAGTACTTC
. | TRBJ1-3 | TRBV6-6 | . | 11 | CAGRAGNTIYF | TGTGCCGGCAGGGCTGGAAACACCATATATTTT
. | TRBJ1-1 | TRBV7-7 | . | 16 | CASSLVSGEVGTEAFF | TGTGCTAGCAGCTTAGTATCTGGGGAAGTGGGCACTGAAGCTTTCTTT
TRBD1 | TRBJ2-1 | TRBV10-2 | . | 16 | CASSETTGSSYNEQFF | TGCGCCAGCAGTGAGACGACAGGGAGCTCCTACAATGAGCAGTTCTTC
. | TRBJ2-7 | TRBV28 | many | 12 | CASAASFYEQYF | TGTGCCAGCGCCGCAAGCTTCTACGAGCAGTACTTC
. | TRBJ2-2 | TRBV30 | . | 16 | CAWIARGVVVTGELFF | TGTGCCTGGATTGCCAGGGGTGTCGTCGTCACCGGGGAGCTGTTTTTT
. | TRBJ1-4 | TRBV28 | . | 15 | CASSSLGPVREKLFF | TGTGCCAGCAGTTCTTTAGGTCCAGTCAGGGAAAAACTGTTTTTT
. | TRBJ1-5 | TRBV6-4 | . | 13 | CASSLGGVSPQHF | TGTGCCAGCAGTCTCGGGGGGGTATCGCCCCAGCATTTT
TRBD1 | TRBJ2-7 | TRBV6-1 | . | 14 | CASRIPGQRYEQYF | TGTGCCAGCAGGATCCCGGGACAGCGATACGAGCAGTACTTC
. | TRBJ2-5 | TRBV7-9 | . | 13 | CASSPPGGETQYF | TGTGCCAGCAGCCCCCCCGGAGGCGAGACCCAGTACTTC
TRBD1 | TRBJ1-5 | TRBV6-5 | once | 14 | CASSPTTGVQPQHF | TGTGCCAGCAGCCCCACGACAGGGGTTCAGCCCCAGCATTTT
. | TRBJ2-1 | TRBV13 | . | 14 | CASSLGLASDEQFF | TGTGCCAGCAGCTTGGGCCTAGCGTCCGATGAGCAGTTCTTC
. | TRBJ2-7 | TRBV28 | . | 11 | CASSSRAEQYF | TGTGCCAGCAGTTCTAGGGCAGAGCAGTACTTC
. | TRBJ1-2 | TRBV7-3 | . | 17 | CASSPGARGAPPYGYTF | TGTGCCAGCAGCCCAGGGGCCCGGGGAGCGCCGCCCTATGGCTACACCTTC
. | TRBJ2-1 | TRBV11-2 | . | 12 | CASSLGGDEQFF | TGTGCCAGCAGCTTAGGGGGCGATGAGCAGTTCTTC
. | TRBJ1-1 | TRBV7-8 | . | 16 | CASSPFHGGLTGEAFF | TGTGCCAGCAGCCCTTTTCACGGGGGCCTGACAGGTGAAGCTTTCTTT
TRBD2 | TRBJ2-5 | TRBV7-6 | . | 12 | CASSSGGETQYF | TGTGCCAGCAGCTCCGGGGGGGAGACCCAGTACTTC
. | TRBJ2-3 | TRBV4-3 | . | 17 | CASSPGPSSVRGNTQYF | TGCGCCAGCAGCCCAGGTCCCTCTAGCGTTCGAGGGAATACGCAGTATTTT
. | TRBJ1-2 | TRBV30 | . | 15 | CAWSVLMSRGRGYTF | TGTGCCTGGAGTGTATTAATGTCGAGGGGACGCGGCTACACCTTC
TRBD1 | TRBJ1-5 | TRBV28 | . | 15 | CASSIDRGWNQPQHF | TGTGCCAGCAGTATCGACAGGGGATGGAATCAGCCCCAGCATTTT
. | TRBJ1-2 | TRBV28 | . | 15 | CASSAGFRKDDGYTF | TGTGCCAGCAGTGCGGGTTTCAGAAAGGACGATGGCTACACCTTC
. | TRBJ2-2 | TRBV29-1 | . | 13 | CSVEDGTPVGLFF | TGCAGCGTTGAAGATGGCACACCGGTAGGGCTGTTTTTT
. | TRBJ1-1 | TRBV6-5 | once | 14 | CASSQQGWGTEAFF | TGTGCCAGCAGTCAACAGGGATGGGGCACTGAAGCTTTCTTT
TRBD2 | TRBJ2-1 | TRBV7-8 | . | 19 | CASSPGEGLAGGSYNEQFF | TGTGCCAGCAGCCCAGGCGAGGGACTAGCGGGAGGGTCCTACAATGAGCAGTTCTTC
. | TRBJ1-3 | TRBV12-5 | once | 11 | CASADGHTIYF | TGTGCTAGTGCCGACGGACACACCATATATTTT
TRBD2 | TRBJ2-7 | TRBV27 | . | 13 | CASSWTSGSEQYF | TGTGCCAGCAGTTGGACTAGCGGGAGCGAGCAGTACTTC
TRBD2 | TRBJ2-1 | TRBV29-1 | . | 12 | CSGGRLYNEQFF | TGCAGCGGCGGGAGGCTATACAATGAGCAGTTCTTC
TRBD2 | TRBJ2-7 | TRBV27 | . | 16 | CASSLSIASGSYEQYF | TGTGCCAGCAGTTTATCGATCGCTAGCGGTTCCTACGAGCAGTACTTC
. | TRBJ2-7 | TRBV6-5 | . | 14 | CASSSLTSDYEQYF | TGTGCCAGCAGTTCTCTGACTAGTGACTACGAGCAGTACTTC
TRBD1 | TRBJ1-1 | TRBV29-1 | . | 16 | CSVASRDSLLNTEAFF | TGCAGCGTCGCAAGTAGGGACAGCCTCTTGAACACTGAAGCTTTCTTT
. | TRBJ1-2 | TRBV5-8 | . | 13 | CASSSYAGAGYTF | TGTGCCAGCAGCTCGTATGCGGGGGCTGGCTACACCTTC
. | TRBJ2-6 | TRBV15 | once | 17 | CATSRGLVLAGANVLTF | TGTGCCACCAGCAGAGGGCTAGTTCTAGCTGGGGCCAACGTCCTGACTTTC
. | TRBJ2-5 | TRBV10-3 | . | 14 | CAISGLGPQETQYF | TGTGCCATCAGTGGACTAGGCCCCCAAGAGACCCAGTACTTC
. | TRBJ1-5 | TRBV19 | . | 17 | CASSPGTQVYSNQPQHF | TGTGCCAGTAGTCCCGGGACACAAGTTTATAGCAATCAGCCCCAGCATTTT
TRBD1 | TRBJ2-2 | TRBV7-9 | . | 14 | CASSLTGDAGELFF | TGTGCCAGCAGTTTAACAGGGGACGCCGGGGAGCTGTTTTTT
TRBD1 | TRBJ1-4 | TRBV9 | . | 16 | CASSVEPTGPNEKLFF | TGTGCCAGCAGCGTAGAACCGACAGGGCCAAATGAAAAACTGTTTTTT
. | TRBJ1-4 | TRBV5-1 | . | 14 | CASSFGGMGEKLFF | TGCGCCAGCAGCTTCGGGGGGATGGGTGAAAAACTGTTTTTT
TRBD2 | TRBJ2-1 | TRBV6-5 | . | 16 | CASSYPSSGRANEQFF | TGTGCCAGCAGTTACCCCTCTAGCGGGAGGGCCAATGAGCAGTTCTTC
. | TRBJ2-3 | TRBV5-4 | . | 14 | CASSLVSYTDTQYF | TGTGCCAGCAGCTTGGTTAGCTACACAGATACGCAGTATTTT
. | TRBJ2-1 | TRBV4-1 | . | 15 | CASSQTDNSYNEQFF | TGCGCCAGCAGCCAAACCGACAACTCCTACAATGAGCAGTTCTTC
. | TRBJ2-5 | TRBV7-6 | few | 13 | CASNLGYQETQYF | TGTGCCAGCAACCTAGGGTACCAAGAGACCCAGTACTTC
TRBD1 | TRBJ2-5 | TRBV29-1 | . | 13 | CSVVGQGQETQYF | TGCAGCGTCGTAGGACAGGGGCAAGAGACCCAGTACTTC
TRBD2 | TRBJ2-3 | TRBV4-1 | . | 16 | CASSDRASGSTDTQYF | TGCGCCAGCAGCGACAGGGCTAGCGGGAGTACAGATACGCAGTATTTT
TRBD2 | TRBJ2-1 | TRBV29-1 | . | 12 | CYGTSGNNEQFF | TGCTACGGGACTAGCGGAAACAATGAGCAGTTCTTC
TRBD2 | TRBJ2-2 | TRBV27 | . | 13 | CASSPIAGGELFF | TGTGCCAGCAGTCCAATAGCGGGAGGGGAGCTGTTTTTT
. | TRBJ1-1 | TRBV7-3 | . | 16 | CASSSIPGQWTTEAFF | TGTGCCAGCAGCTCAATACCAGGACAGTGGACCACTGAAGCTTTCTTT
. | TRBJ2-7 | TRBV6-5 | once | 15 | CASSPRGRGTYEQYF | TGTGCCAGCAGTCCCAGAGGGAGAGGCACCTACGAGCAGTACTTC
. | TRBJ2-6 | TRBV9 | . | 14 | CASSVGTGANVLTF | TGTGCCAGCAGCGTCGGGACGGGGGCCAACGTCCTGACTTTC
TRBD1 | TRBJ1-2 | TRBV4-1 | . | 16 | CASSQESRGLRYGYTF | TGCGCCAGCAGCCAAGAGTCGAGGGGGCTCAGGTATGGCTACACCTTC
TRBD1 | TRBJ1-2 | TRBV14 | . | 15 | CASSQDRGPQSGYTF | TGTGCCAGCAGCCAAGACAGGGGGCCCCAGTCTGGCTACACCTTC
. | TRBJ2-5 | TRBV6-4 | . | 17 | CASSDPQAGCYMGTQYF | TGTGCCAGCAGCGACCCCCAGGCGGGTTGCTATATGGGGACCCAGTACTTC